A single sample gave rise to the 21 T cell receptor beta chains below, sequenced in a study of T cells in Graves' hyperthyroidism and ophthalmopathy. Authors of the study amplified TCR beta CDR3 regions from RNA transcripts. HTBI primers were used for first-round RT-PCR of the TCR CDR3. Each CDR3 protein gets one entry after TCRdb re-called the multiplex PCR reads with MiXCR. The table has 350,000 to 400,000 distinct CDR3 sequences, 19% seen once. Sequenced sample: blood. These receptors all stem from a woman between 18 and 30 years old with Graves' hyperthyroidism.

The V and J genes are TRBV19 and TRBJ1-2; no firm D call. CDR1 and CDR2 (germline): LNHDA, SQIVND (reference sequence). Trimming removed 5 bases from V and 6 bases from J, with 16 bases in between. This CDR3 contains 14 residues. As DNA, the CDR3 is TGTGCCAGTAGTTTTGGAGGCCAATTCGATGGCTACACCTTC. It is translated as CASSFGGQFDGYTF.

This clonotype was detected many times. V gene TRBV6-5 combines with J gene TRBJ1-2; perhaps TRBD1 as D (6 bases). Germline CDR1 MNHEY, CDR2 SVGAGI. The germline V and J ends were trimmed by 2 bases and 2 bases, with 12 bases remaining between them. The CDR3 is made up of 15 amino acids. Here the CDR3 reads CASSYGGHGNYGYTF. The CDR3 nucleotides are TGTGCCAGCAGTTACGGGGGGCACGGGAACTATGGCTACACCTTC.

This clonotype appeared a few times. The chain's CDR3 is CASSPPSGPGELFF. CDR3 nucleotide sequence: TGTGCCAGCTCACCACCATCCGGGCCCGGGGAGCTGTTTTTT. The chain uses TRBV18 and TRBJ2-2; D gene unclear. CDR3 length: 14 amino acids. Trimming removed 0 bases at V and 6 bases at J, with 8 bases between. CDR1 is KGHSH, CDR2 LQKENI, per germline.

This clonotype has a count of ten or more. The V and J genes are TRBV11-2 and TRBJ1-5; D is perhaps TRBD1 (5 bases). The V gene's germline CDR1 is SGHAT and CDR2 FQNNGV. The CDR3 runs to 14 residues. V gave up 5 bases and J gave up 11 bases, with 19 bases separating them. The CDR3 DNA reads as TGTGCCAGCAGCCTGGACATGATCCACATAGCCCAGCATTTT. Its protein product is CASSLDMIHIAQHF.

This clonotype has at least ten counts. This chain connects TRBV10-3 to TRBJ2-3, with D possibly TRBD2 on 5 matching bases. This CDR3 is 12 amino acids long. From germline, CDR1 is ENHRY and CDR2 SYGVKD. V shed 3 bases and J shed 6 bases, with 7 bases lying between them. The CDR3 reads CAISETGDTQYF. The CDR3 nucleotides read TGTGCCATCAGTGAAACGGGGGATACGCAGTATTTT.

This clonotype was found a few times. V is TRBV18 and J is TRBJ1-6; 9 nucleotides align to TRBD1. The germline CDR1 and CDR2 sequences are KGHSH and LQKENI. The CDR3 contains 13 residues. V lost 5 bases, J lost 14 bases, and 7 bases stayed unmatched. The CDR3 DNA reads TGTGCCAGCTCAGGGGACAGGGTAACGGCCCTCCACTTT. Translation gives CASSGDRVTALHF.

The chain joins TRBV4-1 to TRBJ2-6; D may be TRBD2 (6 bases). Germline V CDR1 and CDR2: MGHRA, YSYEKL. Between the trimmed V and J ends, which lost 4 bases and 0 bases, there was a span of 10 bases. This CDR3 is 16 amino acids long. In DNA, the CDR3 is TGCGCCAGCAGCCCCGGCGGGACCTCTGGGGCCAACGTCCTGACTTTC. It translates to CASSPGGTSGANVLTF.

In its sample, this clonotype was seen many times. The rearrangement joins TRBV6-5 to TRBJ1-2; TRBD1 is a possible D gene (6 bases). The germline CDR1 and CDR2 sequences are MNHEY and SVGAGI. Trimming removed 4 bases from V and 4 bases from J, with 10 bases in between. The CDR3 has 13 residues. CDR3 nucleotides: TGTGCCAGCAGTTTGGGGGGCAGCTATGGCTACACCTTC. Its protein product is CASSLGGSYGYTF.

This CDR3 reads CASSEYNYGYTF. The DNA of the CDR3 is TGTGCCAGTAGTGAATATAACTATGGCTACACCTTC. The chain employs TRBV19 and TRBJ1-2; D remains unclear. This CDR3 comprises 12 residues. Germline CDR1 LNHDA, CDR2 SQIVND (reference sequence). V was trimmed by 5 bases and J by 1 base, leaving 5 bases between them.

This clonotype was seen repeatedly, ten times or more. The gene calls are TRBV20-1 and TRBJ2-5; D possibly corresponds to TRBD2 (6 bases). CDR1 DFQATT and CDR2 SNEGSKA come from the germline V gene (reference sequence). CDR3 length: 15 residues. Trimming left V 3 bases short and J 0 bases short, with 14 bases between. The CDR3 here is CSARALASNQETQYF. In nucleotides, the CDR3 is TGCAGTGCTAGGGCTCTAGCGTCGAACCAAGAGACCCAGTACTTC.

This clonotype was detected ten times or more. This sequence joins TRBV25-1 and TRBJ1-2; tentatively, D is TRBD1 (5 bases). Germline loops: CDR1 MGHDK, CDR2 SYGVNS. V was trimmed by 6 bases and J by 1 base, leaving 9 bases between them. The CDR3 contains 13 residues. The CDR3, as DNA: TGTGCCAGCAGCGAAGACAGTAACTATGGCTACACCTTC. As protein: CASSEDSNYGYTF.

This clonotype was observed a few times. At one of its ends the junction is not consistent with the germline gene, which may arise from a read error. V gene TRBV30 combines with J gene TRBJ1-5, with no clear D. The CDR3 runs to 13 residues. Germline lookup yields CDR1 GTSNPN and CDR2 SVGIG (reference sequence). CDR3 amino acids: CTWSLQRNQPQHF. CDR3 DNA: TGTACCTGGAGTTTGCAGAGAAATCAGCCCCAGCATTTT.

This clonotype was seen ten or more times. The CDR3 region is CSASHTGSGNTIYF. DNA for the CDR3: TGCAGTGCTAGTCATACAGGCTCTGGAAACACCATATATTTT. The chain combines TRBV20-1 with TRBJ1-3; possible D gene TRBD1, 5 bases. This CDR3 has 14 amino acids. Trimming took 3 bases from V and 0 from J, leaving 9 bases between them. Looked up from germline, CDR1 is DFQATT and CDR2 is SNEGSKA (reference sequence).

This clonotype was detected ten times or more. V usage is TRBV9 and J usage is TRBJ1-2, with TRBD1 matching 8 bases. The germline CDR1 and CDR2 sequences are SGDLS and YYNGEE. Trimming cost V 3 bases and J 14 bases; bases outside gene matches: 6. CDR3 length: 11 residues. The CDR3 region has the DNA TGTGCCAGCAGCGGGACAGGGTTTCGAACCTTC. Its translation: CASSGTGFRTF. Combining the CDR3 with reference TRBV9 and TRBJ1-2 gives the whole variable domain DSGVTQTPKHLITATGQRVTLRCSPRSGDLSVYWYQQSLDQGLQFLIQYYNGEERAKGNILERFSAQQFPDLHSELNLSSLELGDSALYFCASSGTGFRTFGSGTRLTVV.

This clonotype was recorded many times. The rearrangement links TRBV20-1 to TRBJ1-1, with 9 bases lining up with TRBD1. V shed 6 bases, J shed 6 bases, and the junction held 8 bases outside the gene matches. Germline loops: CDR1 DFQATT, CDR2 SNEGSKA (reference sequence). This CDR3 comprises 13 residues. In nucleotides, the CDR3 is TGCAGTGCCATCGGGACAGGGAGGGCTGAAGCTTTCTTT. It translates to CSAIGTGRAEAFF.

This clonotype showed up many times. The chain employs TRBV14 and TRBJ1-1; no reliable D call. Per the germline V gene, CDR1 is SGHDN and CDR2 is FVKESK. This CDR3 comprises 12 residues. V was cut by 4 bases and J by 2 bases, with 5 bases left in between. The CDR3 is CASSRANTEAFF. The CDR3, as DNA: TGTGCCAGCAGCCGAGCTAACACTGAAGCTTTCTTT.

This clonotype was recorded at least ten times. V gene TRBV20-1 combines with J gene TRBJ2-5, with D unclear. The length of the CDR3 is 14 residues. The ends were cut back, 4 bases at V and 0 bases at J, with 12 bases in the middle. Per the germline V gene, CDR1 is DFQATT and CDR2 is SNEGSKA (reference sequence). The CDR3 here is CSATQAGYQETQYF. CDR3 DNA: TGCAGTGCTACCCAGGCTGGATACCAAGAGACCCAGTACTTC.

The V and J genes are TRBV6-1 and TRBJ2-5; TRBD2 matches at 10 bases. Per the germline V gene, CDR1 is MNHNS and CDR2 is SASEGT. The CDR3 totals 15 residues. The ends lost 10 bases at V and 2 bases at J; junction bases unmatched: 10. The CDR3 bases are TGTGCCACGGGACTAGCGACAGGATTACAAGAGACCCAGTACTTC. It translates to CATGLATGLQETQYF.

This chain connects TRBV20-1 to TRBJ1-2; D is perhaps TRBD1 (6 bases). Germline loops: CDR1 DFQATT, CDR2 SNEGSKA (reference sequence). V lost 3 bases and J 3 bases, leaving 11 bases between the germline ends. This CDR3 spans 13 amino acids. The CDR3 sequence is CSARGAVHYGYTF. The CDR3, as DNA: TGCAGTGCTAGGGGGGCAGTACACTATGGCTACACCTTC.

The table lists this clonotype with many counts. The V and J genes are TRBV30 and TRBJ2-7, with 9 bases fitting TRBD1. CDR1 is GTSNPN, CDR2 SVGIG, per germline (reference sequence). Unmatched junction bases numbered 2, after V lost 5 bases and J lost 0 bases. The CDR3 sequence is 13 residues long. The CDR3 DNA reads TGTGCCTGGGACAGGGGGATCTCCTACGAGCAGTACTTC. Amino acid sequence: CAWDRGISYEQYF.

This clonotype has a count of ten or more. The chain uses TRBV20-1 and TRBJ1-1; D not resolved. The germline V and J ends were trimmed by 5 bases and 2 bases, with 9 bases remaining between them. Germline V gene lookup returns CDR1 DFQATT and CDR2 SNEGSKA (reference sequence). CDR3 length: 12 amino acids. The CDR3 protein is CSAATTNTEAFF. CDR3 DNA: TGCAGTGCTGCAACAACCAACACTGAAGCTTTCTTT.